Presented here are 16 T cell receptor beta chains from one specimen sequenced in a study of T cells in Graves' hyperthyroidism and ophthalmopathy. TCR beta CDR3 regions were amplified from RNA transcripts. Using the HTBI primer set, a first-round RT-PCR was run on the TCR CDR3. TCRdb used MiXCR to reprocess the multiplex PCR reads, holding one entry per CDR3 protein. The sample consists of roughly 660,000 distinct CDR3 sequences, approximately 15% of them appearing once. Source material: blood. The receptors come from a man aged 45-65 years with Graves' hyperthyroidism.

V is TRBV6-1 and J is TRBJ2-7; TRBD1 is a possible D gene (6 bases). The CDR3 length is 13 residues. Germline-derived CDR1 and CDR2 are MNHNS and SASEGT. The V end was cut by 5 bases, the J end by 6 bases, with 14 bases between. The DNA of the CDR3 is TGTGCCAGCAGTACGGCACAGGGTTTCGAGCAGTACTTC. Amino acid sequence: CASSTAQGFEQYF.

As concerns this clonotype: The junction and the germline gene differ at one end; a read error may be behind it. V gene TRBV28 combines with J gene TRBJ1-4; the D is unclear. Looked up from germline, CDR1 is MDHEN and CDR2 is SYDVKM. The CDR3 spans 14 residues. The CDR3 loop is CATNMVPGNERLFF. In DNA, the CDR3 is TGTGCCACCAACATGGTTCCGGGGAATGAAAGACTGTTTTTT.

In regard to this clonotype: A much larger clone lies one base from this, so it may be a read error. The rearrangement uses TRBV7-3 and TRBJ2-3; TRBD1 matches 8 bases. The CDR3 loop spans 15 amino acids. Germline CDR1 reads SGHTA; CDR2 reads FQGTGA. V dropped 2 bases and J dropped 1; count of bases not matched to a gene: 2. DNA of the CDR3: TGTGCCAGCAGCTTAGGGGGACAGGGCACAGATACGCAGTATTTT. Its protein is CASSLGGQGTDTQYF.

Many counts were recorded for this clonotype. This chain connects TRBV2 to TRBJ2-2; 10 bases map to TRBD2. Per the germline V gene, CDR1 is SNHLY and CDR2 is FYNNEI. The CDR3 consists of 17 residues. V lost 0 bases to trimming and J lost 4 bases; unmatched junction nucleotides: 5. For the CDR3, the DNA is TGTGCCAGCAGTGAAGCCCGGGTAGCGGGAGGCACCGGGGAGCTGTTTTTT. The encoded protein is CASSEARVAGGTGELFF.

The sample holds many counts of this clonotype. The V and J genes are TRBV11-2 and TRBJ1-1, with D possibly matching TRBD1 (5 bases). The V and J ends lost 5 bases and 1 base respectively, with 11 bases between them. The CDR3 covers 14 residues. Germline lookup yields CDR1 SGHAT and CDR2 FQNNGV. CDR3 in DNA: TGTGCCAGCAGCCTGGGACGGTCGAACACTGAAGCTTTCTTT. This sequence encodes CASSLGRSNTEAFF.

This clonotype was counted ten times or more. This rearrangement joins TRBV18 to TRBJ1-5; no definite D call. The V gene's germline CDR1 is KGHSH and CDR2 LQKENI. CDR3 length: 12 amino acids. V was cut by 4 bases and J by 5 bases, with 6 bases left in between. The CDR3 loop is CASSLSDQPQHF. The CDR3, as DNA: TGTGCCAGCTCACTGAGTGATCAGCCCCAGCATTTT. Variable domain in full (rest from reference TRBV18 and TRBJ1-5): NAGVMQNPRHLVRRRGQEARLRCSPMKGHSHVYWYRQLPEEGLKFMVYLQKENIIDESGMPKERFSAEFPKEGPSILRIQQVVRGDSAAYFCASSLSDQPQHFGDGTRLSIL.

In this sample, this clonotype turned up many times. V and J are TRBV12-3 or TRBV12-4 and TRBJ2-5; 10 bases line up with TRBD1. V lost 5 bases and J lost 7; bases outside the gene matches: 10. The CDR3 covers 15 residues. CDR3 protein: CASSPRDRGVATQYF. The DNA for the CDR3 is TGTGCCAGCAGTCCTAGGGACAGGGGTGTAGCGACCCAGTACTTC.

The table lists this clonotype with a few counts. CDR3: CASSPRLALAKNIQYF. The CDR3 DNA follows: TGTGCCAGCAGCCCACGACTAGCGCTAGCCAAAAACATTCAGTACTTC. The chain combines TRBV7-2 with TRBJ2-4, with 8 bases fitting TRBD2. This CDR3 is 16 amino acids long. In germline, CDR1 is SGHTA, CDR2 FQGNSA. The J segment lost 0 bases and the V segment lost 5 bases, leaving 6 bases of the junction unmatched.

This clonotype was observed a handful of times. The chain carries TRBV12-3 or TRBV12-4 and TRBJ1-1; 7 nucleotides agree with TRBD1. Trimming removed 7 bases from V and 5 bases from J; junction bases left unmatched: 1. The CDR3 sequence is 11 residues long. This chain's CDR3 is CASMDRTEAFF. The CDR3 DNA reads TGTGCCAGCATGGACAGGACTGAAGCTTTCTTT.

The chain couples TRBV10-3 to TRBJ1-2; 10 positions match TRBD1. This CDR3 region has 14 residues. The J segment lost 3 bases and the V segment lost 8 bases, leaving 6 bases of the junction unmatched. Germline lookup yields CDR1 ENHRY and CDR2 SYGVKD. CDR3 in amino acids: CAIGTGAKDYGYTF. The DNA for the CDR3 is TGTGCCATCGGGACAGGGGCCAAGGACTATGGCTACACCTTC.

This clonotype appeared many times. In DNA form, the CDR3 reads TGCAGTGCTTCACTAGCGGGAGGTCGGAACGAGCAGTACTTC. It specifies CSASLAGGRNEQYF. The rearrangement joins TRBV20-1 to TRBJ2-7; 12 bases match TRBD2. Germline V gene lookup returns CDR1 DFQATT and CDR2 SNEGSKA (reference sequence). The length of the CDR3 is 14 residues. With 5 bases clipped from V and 5 bases from J, the junction kept 7 bases outside the gene matches.

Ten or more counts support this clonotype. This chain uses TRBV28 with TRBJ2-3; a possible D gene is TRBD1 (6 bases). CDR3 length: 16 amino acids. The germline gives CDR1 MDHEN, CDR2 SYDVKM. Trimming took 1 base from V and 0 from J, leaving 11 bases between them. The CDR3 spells CASSLYRASSTDTQYF. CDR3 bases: TGTGCCAGCAGTTTATACAGGGCCTCTAGCACAGATACGCAGTATTTT.

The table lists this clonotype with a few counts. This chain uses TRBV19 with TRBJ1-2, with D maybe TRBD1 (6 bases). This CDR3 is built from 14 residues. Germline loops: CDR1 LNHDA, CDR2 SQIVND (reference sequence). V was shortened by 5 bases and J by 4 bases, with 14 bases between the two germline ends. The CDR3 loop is CASSATGRSYGYTF. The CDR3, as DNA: TGTGCCAGTAGTGCAACAGGGAGATCCTATGGCTACACCTTC.

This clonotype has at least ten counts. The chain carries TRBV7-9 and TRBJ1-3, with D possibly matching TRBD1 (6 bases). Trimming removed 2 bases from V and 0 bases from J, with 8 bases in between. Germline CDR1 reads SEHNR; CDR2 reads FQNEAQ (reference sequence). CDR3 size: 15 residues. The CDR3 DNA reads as TGTGCCAGCAGCTTACGGACAGACTCTGGAAACACCATATATTTT. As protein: CASSLRTDSGNTIYF. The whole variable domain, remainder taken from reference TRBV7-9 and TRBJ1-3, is DTGVSQNPRHKITKRGQNVTFRCDPISEHNRLYWYRQTLGQGPEFLTYFQNEAQLEKSRLLSDRFSAERPKGSFSTLEIQRTEQGDSAMYLCASSLRTDSGNTIYFGEGSWLTVV.

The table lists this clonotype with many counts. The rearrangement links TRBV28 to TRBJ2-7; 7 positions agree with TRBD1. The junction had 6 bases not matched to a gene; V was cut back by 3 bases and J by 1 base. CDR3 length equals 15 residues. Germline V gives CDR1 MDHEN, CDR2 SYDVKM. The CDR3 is CASSFQTGKSYEQYF. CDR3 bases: TGTGCCAGCAGTTTCCAGACAGGGAAATCCTACGAGCAGTACTTC.

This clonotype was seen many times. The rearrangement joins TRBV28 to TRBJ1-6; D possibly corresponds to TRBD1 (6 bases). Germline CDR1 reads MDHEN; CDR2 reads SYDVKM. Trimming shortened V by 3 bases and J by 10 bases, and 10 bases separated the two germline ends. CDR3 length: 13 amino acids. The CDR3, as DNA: TGTGCCAGCAGTTTGGGGGCTAAATCACCCCTCCACTTT. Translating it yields CASSLGAKSPLHF.